Sequencing of this T cell receptor beta chain was carried out in a study of response to subunit inactivated influenza vaccine. Each CDR3 protein gets one entry after TCRdb re-called the RT-PCR reads with MiXCR. This sample carries around 500,000 distinct CDR3 sequences, 9.5% to 13% of them seen once, and the ten largest clones take 10% to 15%. V dropped 1 base and J dropped 4 bases, with 17 bases sitting between them. The CDR3 has 17 residues. Germline V gene lookup returns CDR1 SGHVS and CDR2 FQNEAQ. This clonotype was observed many times. The target antigen is unknown. Study results and limitations: Only a handful of new T cells, the authors suggested, are recruited with each seasonal influenza vaccination.

The chain links TRBV7-8 to TRBJ2-1, with D possibly matching TRBD1 (5 bases). The sample here was PBMCs from blood, taken 45 days after vaccination. The receptor's source is a man aged 45 to 65 who received an inactivated influenza vaccine. CDR3 region: CASSLEGVSTGYNEQFF. CDR3 sequence (DNA): TGTGCCAGCAGCTTAGAAGGTGTCTCAACAGGATACAATGAGCAGTTCTTC.